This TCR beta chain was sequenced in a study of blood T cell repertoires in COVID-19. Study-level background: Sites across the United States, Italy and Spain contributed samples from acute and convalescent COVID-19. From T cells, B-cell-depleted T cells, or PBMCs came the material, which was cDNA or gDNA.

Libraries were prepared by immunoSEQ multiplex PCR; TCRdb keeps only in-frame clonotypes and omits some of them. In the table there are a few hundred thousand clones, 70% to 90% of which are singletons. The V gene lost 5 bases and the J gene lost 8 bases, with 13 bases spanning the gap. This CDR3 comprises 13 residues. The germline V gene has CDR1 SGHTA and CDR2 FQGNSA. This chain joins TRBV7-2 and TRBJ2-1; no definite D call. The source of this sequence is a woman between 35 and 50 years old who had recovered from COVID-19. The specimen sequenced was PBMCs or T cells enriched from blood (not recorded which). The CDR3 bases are TGTGCCAGCAGCCCTCGTAGTAATGATGAGCAGTTCTTC. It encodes CASSPRSNDEQFF.